These T cell receptor beta chains were read from a single sample in a study of OX40 agonist ivuxolimab in advanced cancers. The protocol was immunoSEQ multiplex PCR, while the TCRdb copy is restricted to in-frame clones and leaves out a portion. This table has some 58,000 clones, roughly 80% appearing once. The specimen comprised CD4+ or CD8+ T cells sorted from blood, sampled in a trial of the OX40 agonist ivuxolimab. These receptors all come from an adult with an advanced solid tumor such as melanoma, head and neck, liver or kidney cancer. The CDR3 runs from the conserved cysteine through the conserved F or W. The D gene is left open where the match is weak. Clone sizes are given selectively: once, few, many, or a class where the clone is expanded.

j_call	clone_size	v_call	d_call	cdr3_aa	cdr3_nt
TRBJ2-7	NA	TRBV19	NA	CASSIVGGDEQYF	TGTGCCAGTAGTATAGTAGGGGGAGACGAGCAGTACTTC
TRBJ2-2	NA	TRBV19	TRBD1	CASSPGGPPNTGELFF	TGTGCCAGTAGCCCAGGGGGACCTCCGAACACCGGGGAGCTGTTTTTT
TRBJ2-3	NA	TRBV7-9	NA	CASSLGLAITDTQYF	TGTGCCAGCAGCTTAGGCCTGGCTATCACAGATACGCAGTATTTT
TRBJ2-5	NA	TRBV7-3	TRBD1	CASSTQGSETQYF	TGTGCCAGCAGCACACAGGGGTCGGAGACCCAGTACTTC
TRBJ2-1	once	TRBV14	TRBD2	CASSQDGAGLAGVWAYNEQFF	TGTGCCAGCAGCCAAGATGGGGCCGGGCTAGCGGGAGTTTGGGCCTACAATGAGCAGTTCTTC
TRBJ2-3	NA	TRBV11-1	NA	CASSPRLDTQYF	TGTGCCAGCAGCCCTAGGCTGGATACGCAGTATTTT
TRBJ2-7	NA	TRBV6-5	NA	CASSTRDRTYEQYF	TGTGCCAGCAGTACCCGGGACCGGACCTACGAGCAGTACTTC
TRBJ2-7	NA	TRBV28	TRBD1	CASKGGQGREQYF	TGTGCCAGCAAGGGGGGACAGGGCCGCGAGCAGTACTTC
TRBJ2-5	NA	TRBV30	NA	CAWSVRETQYF	TGTGCCTGGAGTGTAAGAGAGACCCAGTACTTC
TRBJ2-3	NA	TRBV5-1	TRBD1	CASSLGGQGAGTQYF	TGCGCCAGCAGCTTGGGAGGACAGGGGGCAGGTACGCAGTATTTT